Listed below are T cell receptor beta chains from one sample, sequenced in a study of T cell changes during pregnancy in multiple sclerosis. Libraries were prepared by immunoSEQ multiplex PCR; TCRdb keeps only in-frame clonotypes and omits some of them. The repertoire has more than 80,000 clones, 92% of them found once; the top ten carry 1.5% to 1.7%. The sequencing here drew on peripheral blood, taken in the first trimester of pregnancy. The receptors were gathered from a female donor with multiple sclerosis, enrolled in a pregnancy study. CDR3s leave out the opening cysteine and the closing phenylalanine or tryptophan.

TRBV6-4	TRBJ1-5	ASSDSGSHISAQPQH
TRBV7-9	TRBJ2-7	ASSLGQGADYEQY
TRBV6-1	TRBJ1-2	ASSSTGNYGYT
TRBV6-1	TRBJ1-1	ASRSGTGGHTEAF
TRBV13	TRBJ2-1	ASSFAPNSEQF
TRBV19	TRBJ2-7	ASSMASGAYEQY
TRBV4-1	TRBJ1-1	ASGQDEGTEAF
TRBV5-7	TRBJ1-2	ASSLAIQGADYGYT
TRBV29-1	TRBJ1-2	SVETANNYGYT
TRBV7-9	TRBJ2-1	ASSLVGLAAHNEQF
TRBV5-1	TRBJ2-7	ASSPGMTPSSYEQY
TRBV5-4	TRBJ2-7	ASSLEPGLAAEQY
TRBV13	TRBJ1-2	ASSRGTGSSYGYT
TRBV4-2	TRBJ2-5	ASSQAETQY
TRBV9	TRBJ2-7	ASSPRDTYSYEQY
TRBV7-2	TRBJ2-5	ASSLVSGKEETQY
TRBV30	TRBJ1-2	AWSGGDYGYT
TRBV5-1	TRBJ2-7	ASSLEGAEQY
TRBV2	TRBJ1-1	ASRFRGGTEAF
TRBV30	TRBJ1-1	AWSKRDRNTEAF
TRBV10-3	TRBJ2-1	AISELLAGANEQF
TRBV7-9	TRBJ2-7	ASSAGTSGSYEQY
TRBV9	TRBJ2-7	ASSTVLGGEQY
TRBV25-1	TRBJ1-1	ASQGILNTEAF
TRBV4-1	TRBJ2-1	ASSQGQEWTGKF
TRBV28	TRBJ1-5	ASSLRGQGNQPQH
TRBV20-1	TRBJ2-1	SASGENEQF
TRBV28	TRBJ1-2	ASSVGGGADYGYT
TRBV7-8	TRBJ1-3	ASSLSVIVPGNTIY
TRBV21-1	TRBJ2-2	ASSKDRVDTGELF
TRBV19	TRBJ1-2	ASSINENDYGYT
TRBV28	TRBJ2-1	ASSTRGGGSSSYNEQF
TRBV28	TRBJ2-7	ASSATSVLSSCEQY
TRBV5-1	TRBJ2-7	ASSLEDSYEQY
TRBV11-2	TRBJ2-3	ASSASGTSTDTQY
TRBV28	TRBJ1-5	ASWTGNQPQH
TRBV9	TRBJ2-2	ASSHFDSGELF
TRBV18	TRBJ2-7	ASSPKSQSYEQY
TRBV9	TRBJ2-1	ASSVASRLANEQF
TRBV6-1	TRBJ2-1	ASSEGAGGDEQF
TRBV11-2	TRBJ2-7	ASSMGLAGASSYEQY
TRBV4-3	TRBJ2-7	ASSLDSLSYEQY
TRBV2	TRBJ2-7	ASQGLEFYEQY
TRBV7-9	TRBJ1-5	ASSPQGAGNQPQH
TRBV18	TRBJ2-1	ASSPSISVNEQF
TRBV30	TRBJ2-5	AWRAQETQY
TRBV19	TRBJ2-7	ASGPGGGPYEQY
TRBV6-6	TRBJ2-7	ASSYAGAYDEQY
TRBV28	TRBJ1-2	ASSSIGQGERYGYT
TRBV27	TRBJ1-5	ASSLTGENQPQH
TRBV7-8	TRBJ2-1	ASSSTAGRPSSYNEQF
TRBV6-6	TRBJ2-2	ASSYGGGRTGELF
TRBV6-1	TRBJ1-2	ASKDRAPQIYGYT